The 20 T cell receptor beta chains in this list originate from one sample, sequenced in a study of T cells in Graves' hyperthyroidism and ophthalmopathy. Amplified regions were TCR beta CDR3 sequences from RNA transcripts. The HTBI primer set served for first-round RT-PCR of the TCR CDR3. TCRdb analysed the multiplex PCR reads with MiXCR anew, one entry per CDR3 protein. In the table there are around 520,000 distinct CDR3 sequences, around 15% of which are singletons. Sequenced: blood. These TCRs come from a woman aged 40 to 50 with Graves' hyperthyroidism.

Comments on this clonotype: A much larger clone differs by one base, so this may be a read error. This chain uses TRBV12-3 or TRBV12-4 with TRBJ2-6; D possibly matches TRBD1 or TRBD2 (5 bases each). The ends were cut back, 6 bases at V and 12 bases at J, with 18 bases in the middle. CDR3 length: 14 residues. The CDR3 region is CASSSSGAPAVLTF. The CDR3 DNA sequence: TGTGCCAGCAGCTCGTCCGGGGCGCCCGCCGTCCTGACTTTC.

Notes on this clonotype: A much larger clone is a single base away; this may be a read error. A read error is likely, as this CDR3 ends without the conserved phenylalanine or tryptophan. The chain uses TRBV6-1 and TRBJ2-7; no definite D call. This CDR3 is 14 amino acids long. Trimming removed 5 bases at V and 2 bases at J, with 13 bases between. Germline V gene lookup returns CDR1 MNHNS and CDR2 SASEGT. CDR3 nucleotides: TGTGCCAGCAGTAGTCCAGAAATCCCCTACGAGCAGTACCTC. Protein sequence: CASSSPEIPYEQYL.

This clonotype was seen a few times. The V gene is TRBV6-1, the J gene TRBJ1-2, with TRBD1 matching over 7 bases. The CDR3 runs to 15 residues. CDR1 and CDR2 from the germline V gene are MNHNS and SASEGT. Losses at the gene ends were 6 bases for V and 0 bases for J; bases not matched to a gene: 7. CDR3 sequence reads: CASRIGTDTNYGYTF. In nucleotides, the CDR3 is TGTGCCAGCAGAATCGGGACAGATACTAACTATGGCTACACCTTC.

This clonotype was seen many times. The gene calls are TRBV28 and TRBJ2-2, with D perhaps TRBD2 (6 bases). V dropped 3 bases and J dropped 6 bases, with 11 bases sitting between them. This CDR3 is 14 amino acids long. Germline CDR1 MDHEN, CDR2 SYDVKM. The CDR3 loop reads CASSFQGGPGELFF. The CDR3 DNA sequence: TGTGCCAGCAGTTTTCAGGGAGGTCCCGGGGAGCTGTTTTTT. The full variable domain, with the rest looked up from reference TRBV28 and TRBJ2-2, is DVKVTQSSRYLVKRTGEKVFLECVQDMDHENMFWYRQDPGLGLRLIYFSYDVKMKEKGDIPEGYSVSREKKERFSLILESASTNQTSMYLCASSFQGGPGELFFGEGSRLTVL.

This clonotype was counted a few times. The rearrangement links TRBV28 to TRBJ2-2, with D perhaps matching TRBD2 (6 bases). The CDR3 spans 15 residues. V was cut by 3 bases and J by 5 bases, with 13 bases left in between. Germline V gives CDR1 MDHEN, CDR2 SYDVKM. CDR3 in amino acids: CASSFDGSWTGELFF. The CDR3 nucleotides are TGTGCCAGCAGTTTCGACGGGAGTTGGACCGGGGAGCTGTTTTTT.

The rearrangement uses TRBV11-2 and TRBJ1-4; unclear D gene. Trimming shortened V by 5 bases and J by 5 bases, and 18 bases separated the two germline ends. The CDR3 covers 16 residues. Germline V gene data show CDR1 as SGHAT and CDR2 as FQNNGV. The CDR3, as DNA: TGTGCCAGCAGCGGAGGCGGCGGCGGAATGAATGAAAAACTGTTTTTT. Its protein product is CASSGGGGGMNEKLFF.

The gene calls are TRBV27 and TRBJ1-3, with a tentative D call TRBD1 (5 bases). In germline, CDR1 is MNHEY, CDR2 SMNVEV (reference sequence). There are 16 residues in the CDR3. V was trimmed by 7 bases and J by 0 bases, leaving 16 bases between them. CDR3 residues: CASNRLGPGSGNTIYF. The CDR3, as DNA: TGTGCCAGCAATCGCCTGGGACCGGGCTCTGGAAACACCATATATTTT.

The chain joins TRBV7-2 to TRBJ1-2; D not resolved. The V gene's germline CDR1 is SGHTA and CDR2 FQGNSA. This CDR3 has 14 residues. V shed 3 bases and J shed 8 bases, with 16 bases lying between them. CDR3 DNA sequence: TGTGCCAGCAGCTTGCCCGCCCGGGTTTGGGGCTACACCTTC. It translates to CASSLPARVWGYTF.

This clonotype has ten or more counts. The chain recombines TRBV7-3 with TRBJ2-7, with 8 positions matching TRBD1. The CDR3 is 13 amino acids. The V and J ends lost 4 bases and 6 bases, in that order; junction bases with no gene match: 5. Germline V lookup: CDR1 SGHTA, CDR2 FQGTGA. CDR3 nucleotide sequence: TGTGCCAGCAGCTCAGGGGGCAATAGCGAGCAGTACTTC. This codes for CASSSGGNSEQYF.

CDR3 loop: CSVLTGPQETQYF. CDR3 DNA sequence: TGCAGCGTTCTGACGGGCCCTCAAGAGACCCAGTACTTC. This chain joins TRBV29-1 and TRBJ2-5; D is unresolved. CDR3 length: 13 amino acids. From germline, CDR1 is SQVTM and CDR2 ANQGSEA. Trimming cost V 5 bases and J 2 bases, with 12 bases left between them.

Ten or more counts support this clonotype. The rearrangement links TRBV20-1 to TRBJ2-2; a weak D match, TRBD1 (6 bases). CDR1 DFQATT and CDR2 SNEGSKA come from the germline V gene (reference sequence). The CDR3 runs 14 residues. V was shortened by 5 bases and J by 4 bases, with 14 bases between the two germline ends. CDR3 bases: TGCAGTGCTTGTAACAGGGACGGCACCGGGGAGCTGTTTTTT. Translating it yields CSACNRDGTGELFF.

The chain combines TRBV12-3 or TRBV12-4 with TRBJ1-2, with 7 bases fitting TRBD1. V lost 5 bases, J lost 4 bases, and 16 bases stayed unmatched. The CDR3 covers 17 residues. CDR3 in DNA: TGTGCCAGCAGTACCGGGACAGAGGAGCAAGTTCTCTATGGCTACACCTTC. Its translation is CASSTGTEEQVLYGYTF.

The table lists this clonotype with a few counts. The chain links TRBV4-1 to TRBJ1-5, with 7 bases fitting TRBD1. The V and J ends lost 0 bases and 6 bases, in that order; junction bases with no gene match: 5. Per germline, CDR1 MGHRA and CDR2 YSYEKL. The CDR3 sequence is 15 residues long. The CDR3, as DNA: TGCGCCAGCAGCCAAGAAACAGGGGAGCTTCAGCCCCAGCATTTT. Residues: CASSQETGELQPQHF.

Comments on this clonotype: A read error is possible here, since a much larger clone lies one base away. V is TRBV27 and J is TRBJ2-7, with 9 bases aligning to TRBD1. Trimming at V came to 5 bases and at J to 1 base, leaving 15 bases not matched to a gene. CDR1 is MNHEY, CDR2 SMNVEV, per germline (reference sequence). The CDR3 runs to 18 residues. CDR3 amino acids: CASSDSGQGQRGSYEQYF. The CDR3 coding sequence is TGTGCCAGCAGTGATTCGGGACAGGGCCAGCGGGGTTCCTACGAGCAGTACTTC.

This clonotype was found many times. The CDR3 bases are TGTGCCAGCAGTGAAATAGGGGGCGTGAGGAACACTGAAGCTTTCTTT. It yields the protein CASSEIGGVRNTEAFF. The V gene is TRBV2, the J gene TRBJ1-1; 7 bases line up with TRBD1. The CDR3 sequence is 16 residues long. V lost 2 bases and J lost 1; bases outside the gene matches: 7. Germline values: CDR1 SNHLY, CDR2 FYNNEI.

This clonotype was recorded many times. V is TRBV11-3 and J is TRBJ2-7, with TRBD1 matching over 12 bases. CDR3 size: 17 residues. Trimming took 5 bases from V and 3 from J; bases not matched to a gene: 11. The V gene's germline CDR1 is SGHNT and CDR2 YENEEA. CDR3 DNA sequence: TGTGCCAGCAGCCCCCAAACGGGACAGGGGGCCCTCTACGAGCAGTACTTC. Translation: CASSPQTGQGALYEQYF. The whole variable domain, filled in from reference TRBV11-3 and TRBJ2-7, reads EAGVVQSPRYKIIEKKQPVAFWCNPISGHNTLYWYLQNLGQGPELLIRYENEEAVDDSQLPKDRFSAERLKGVDSTLKIQPAELGDSAVYLCASSPQTGQGALYEQYFGPGTRLTVT.

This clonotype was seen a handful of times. The CDR3 DNA follows: TGTGCCAGCTCACCAGGAAGGACGAGGGAGGGCCAGGGTGAGCAGTTCTTC. Translating it yields CASSPGRTREGQGEQFF. The chain recombines TRBV18 with TRBJ2-1; 7 bases agree with TRBD2. Germline trimming cut 2 bases from V and 9 bases from J; bases unmatched to any gene: 16. The CDR3 runs to 17 residues. Germline values: CDR1 KGHSH, CDR2 LQKENI.

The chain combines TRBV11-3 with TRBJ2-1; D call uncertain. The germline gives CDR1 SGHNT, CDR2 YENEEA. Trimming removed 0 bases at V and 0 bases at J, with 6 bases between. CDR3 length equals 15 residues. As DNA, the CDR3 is TGTGCCAGCAGCTTAGATCCGAGCTCCTACAATGAGCAGTTCTTC. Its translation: CASSLDPSSYNEQFF.

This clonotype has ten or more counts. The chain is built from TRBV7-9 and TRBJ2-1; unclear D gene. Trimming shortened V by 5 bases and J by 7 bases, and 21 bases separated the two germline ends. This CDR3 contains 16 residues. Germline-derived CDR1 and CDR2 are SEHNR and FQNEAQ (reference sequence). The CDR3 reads CASSRDGSYSRNEQFF. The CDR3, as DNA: TGTGCCAGCAGCCGAGACGGTTCGTACTCGAGGAATGAGCAGTTCTTC.

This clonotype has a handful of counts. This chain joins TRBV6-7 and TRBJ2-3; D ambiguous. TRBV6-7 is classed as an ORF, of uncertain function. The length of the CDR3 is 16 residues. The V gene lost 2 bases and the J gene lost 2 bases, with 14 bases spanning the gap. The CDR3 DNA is TGTGCCAGCAGTTACAGGGCCGCCGCTTCCACAGATACGCAGTATTTT. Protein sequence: CASSYRAAASTDTQYF.